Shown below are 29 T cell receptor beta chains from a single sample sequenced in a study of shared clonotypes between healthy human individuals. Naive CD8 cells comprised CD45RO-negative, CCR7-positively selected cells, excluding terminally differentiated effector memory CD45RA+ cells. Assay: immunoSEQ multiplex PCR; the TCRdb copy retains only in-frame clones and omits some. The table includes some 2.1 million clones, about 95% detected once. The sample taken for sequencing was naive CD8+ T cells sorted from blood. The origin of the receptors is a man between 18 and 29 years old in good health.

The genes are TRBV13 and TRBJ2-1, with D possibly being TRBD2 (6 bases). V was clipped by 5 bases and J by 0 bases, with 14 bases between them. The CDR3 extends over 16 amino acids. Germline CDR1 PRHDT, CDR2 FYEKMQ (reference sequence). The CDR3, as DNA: TGTGCCAGCAGCCCGCCCGGACTACTCTCCTACAATGAGCAGTTCTTC. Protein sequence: CASSPPGLLSYNEQFF.

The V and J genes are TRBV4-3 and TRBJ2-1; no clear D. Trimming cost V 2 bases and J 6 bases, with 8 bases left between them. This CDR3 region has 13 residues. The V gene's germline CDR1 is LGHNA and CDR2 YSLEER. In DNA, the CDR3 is TGCGCCAGCAGCCAATCGGCATTCAATGAGCAGTTCTTC. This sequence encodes CASSQSAFNEQFF.

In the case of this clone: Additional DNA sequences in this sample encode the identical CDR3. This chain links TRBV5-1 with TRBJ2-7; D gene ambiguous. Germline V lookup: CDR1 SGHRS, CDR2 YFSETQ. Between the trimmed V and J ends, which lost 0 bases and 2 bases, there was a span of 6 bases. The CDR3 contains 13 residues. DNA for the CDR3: TGCGCCAGCAGCTTGGGAAGGGCCTACGAGCAGTACTTC. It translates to CASSLGRAYEQYF.

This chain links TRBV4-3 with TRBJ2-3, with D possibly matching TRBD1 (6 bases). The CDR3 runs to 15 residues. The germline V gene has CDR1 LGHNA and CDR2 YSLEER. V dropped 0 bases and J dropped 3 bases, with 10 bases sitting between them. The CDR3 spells CASSQDRGTTDTQYF. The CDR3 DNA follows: TGCGCCAGCAGCCAAGACAGGGGTACGACAGATACGCAGTATTTT.

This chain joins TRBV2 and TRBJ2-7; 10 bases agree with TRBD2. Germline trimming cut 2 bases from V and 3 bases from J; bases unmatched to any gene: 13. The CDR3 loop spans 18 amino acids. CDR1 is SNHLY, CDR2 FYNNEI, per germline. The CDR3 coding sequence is TGTGCCAGCAGTGAAATGGGTGGTGGGCTAGCGGGAGACTACGAGCAGTACTTC. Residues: CASSEMGGGLAGDYEQYF.

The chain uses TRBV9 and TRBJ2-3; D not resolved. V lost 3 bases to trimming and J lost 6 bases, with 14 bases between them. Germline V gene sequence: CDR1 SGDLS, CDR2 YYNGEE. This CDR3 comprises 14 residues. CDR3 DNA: TGTGCCAGCAGCGCAAGTGGGCTTTTGGATACGCAGTATTTT. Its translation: CASSASGLLDTQYF.

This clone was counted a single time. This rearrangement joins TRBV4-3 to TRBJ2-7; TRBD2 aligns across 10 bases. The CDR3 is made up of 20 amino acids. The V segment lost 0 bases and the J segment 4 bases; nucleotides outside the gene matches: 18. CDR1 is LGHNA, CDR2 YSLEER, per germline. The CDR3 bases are TGCGCCAGCAGCCAAGAAGGAGCGAGCCTAGCGGGAGTGTTAAGTTACGAGCAGTACTTC. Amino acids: CASSQEGASLAGVLSYEQYF.

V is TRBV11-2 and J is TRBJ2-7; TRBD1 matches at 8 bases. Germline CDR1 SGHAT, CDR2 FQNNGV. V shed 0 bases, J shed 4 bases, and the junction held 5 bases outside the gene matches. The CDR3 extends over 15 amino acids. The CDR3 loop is CASSLETGASYEQYF. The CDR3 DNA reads TGTGCCAGCAGCTTAGAGACAGGGGCCTCGTACGAGCAGTACTTC.

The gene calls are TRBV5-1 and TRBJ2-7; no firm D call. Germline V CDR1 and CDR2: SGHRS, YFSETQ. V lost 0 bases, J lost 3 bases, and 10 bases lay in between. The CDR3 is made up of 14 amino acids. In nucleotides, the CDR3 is TGCGCCAGCAGCTTGGAAATTAAGGACTACGAGCAGTACTTC. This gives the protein CASSLEIKDYEQYF.

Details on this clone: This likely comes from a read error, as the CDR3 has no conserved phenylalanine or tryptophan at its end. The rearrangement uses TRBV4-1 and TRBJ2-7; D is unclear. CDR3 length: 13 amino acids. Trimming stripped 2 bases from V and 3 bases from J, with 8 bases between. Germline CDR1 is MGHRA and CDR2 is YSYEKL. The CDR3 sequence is CASSQPLGYEQYS. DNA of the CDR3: TGCGCCAGCAGCCAACCCCTTGGCTACGAGCAGTACTCC.

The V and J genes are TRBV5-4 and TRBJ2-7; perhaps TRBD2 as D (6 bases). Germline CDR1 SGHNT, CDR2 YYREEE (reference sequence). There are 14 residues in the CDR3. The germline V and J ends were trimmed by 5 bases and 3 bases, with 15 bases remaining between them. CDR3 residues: CASSTGLGGYEQYF. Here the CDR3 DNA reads TGTGCCAGCAGTACGGGACTTGGAGGCTACGAGCAGTACTTC.

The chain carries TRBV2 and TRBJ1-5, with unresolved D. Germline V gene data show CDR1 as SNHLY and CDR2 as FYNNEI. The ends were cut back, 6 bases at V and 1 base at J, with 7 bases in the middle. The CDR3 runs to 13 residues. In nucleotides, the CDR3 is TGTGCCAGCAGCCGGGAGAGCAATCAGCCCCAGCATTTT. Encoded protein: CASSRESNQPQHF.

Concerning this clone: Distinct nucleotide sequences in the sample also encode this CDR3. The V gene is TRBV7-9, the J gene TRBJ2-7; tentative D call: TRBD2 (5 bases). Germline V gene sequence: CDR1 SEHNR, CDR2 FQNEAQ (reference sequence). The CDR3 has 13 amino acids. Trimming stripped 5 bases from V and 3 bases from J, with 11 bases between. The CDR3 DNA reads TGTGCCAGCAGCCCTGAGAGCGGCTACGAGCAGTACTTC. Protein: CASSPESGYEQYF.

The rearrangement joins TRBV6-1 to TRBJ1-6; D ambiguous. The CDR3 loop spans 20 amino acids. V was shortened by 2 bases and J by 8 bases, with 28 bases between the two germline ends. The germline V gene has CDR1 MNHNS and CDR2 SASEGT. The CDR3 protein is CASSELVASSSVALDSPLHF. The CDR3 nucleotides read TGTGCCAGCAGTGAACTTGTCGCGTCTAGTTCGGTCGCGTTAGATTCACCCCTCCACTTT.

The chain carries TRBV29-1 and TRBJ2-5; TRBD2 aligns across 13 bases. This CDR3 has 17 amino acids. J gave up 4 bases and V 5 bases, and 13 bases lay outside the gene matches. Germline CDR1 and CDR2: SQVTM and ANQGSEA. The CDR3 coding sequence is TGCAGCGTTCGCAGAATGAAGGGACTAGCGGGAATAGAGACCCAGTACTTC. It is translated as CSVRRMKGLAGIETQYF.

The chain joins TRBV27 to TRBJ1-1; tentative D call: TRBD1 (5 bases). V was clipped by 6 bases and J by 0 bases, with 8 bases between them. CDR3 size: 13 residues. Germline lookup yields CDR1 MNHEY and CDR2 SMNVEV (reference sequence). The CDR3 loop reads CASSGGMNTEAFF. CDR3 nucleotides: TGTGCCAGCAGCGGGGGGATGAACACTGAAGCTTTCTTT.

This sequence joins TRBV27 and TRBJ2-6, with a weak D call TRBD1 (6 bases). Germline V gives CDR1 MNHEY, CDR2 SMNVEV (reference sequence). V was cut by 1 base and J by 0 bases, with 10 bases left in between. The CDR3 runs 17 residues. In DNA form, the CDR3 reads TGTGCCAGCAGTTTATGGGACACACTCTCTGGGGCCAACGTCCTGACTTTC. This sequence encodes CASSLWDTLSGANVLTF.

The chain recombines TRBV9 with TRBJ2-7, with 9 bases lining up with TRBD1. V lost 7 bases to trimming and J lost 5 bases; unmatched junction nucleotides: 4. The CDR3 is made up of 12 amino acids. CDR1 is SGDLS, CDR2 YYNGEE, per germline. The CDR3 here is CASGTGINEQYF. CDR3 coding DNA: TGTGCCAGCGGGACAGGGATCAACGAGCAGTACTTC. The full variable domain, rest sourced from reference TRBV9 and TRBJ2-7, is DSGVTQTPKHLITATGQRVTLRCSPRSGDLSVYWYQQSLDQGLQFLIQYYNGEERAKGNILERFSAQQFPDLHSELNLSSLELGDSALYFCASGTGINEQYFGPGTRLTVT.

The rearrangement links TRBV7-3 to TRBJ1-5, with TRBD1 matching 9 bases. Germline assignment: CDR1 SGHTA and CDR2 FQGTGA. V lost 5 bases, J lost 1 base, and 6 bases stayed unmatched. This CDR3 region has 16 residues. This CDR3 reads CASSPRTGESNQPQHF. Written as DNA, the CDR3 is TGTGCCAGCAGCCCCCGGACAGGGGAGAGCAATCAGCCCCAGCATTTT.

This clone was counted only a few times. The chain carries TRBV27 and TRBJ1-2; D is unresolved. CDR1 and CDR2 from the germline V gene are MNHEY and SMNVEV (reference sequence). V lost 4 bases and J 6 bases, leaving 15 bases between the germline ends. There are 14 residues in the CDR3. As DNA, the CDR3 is TGTGCCAGCAGTTCTCTGAGCCCTGGGGATGGCTACACCTTC. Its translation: CASSSLSPGDGYTF.

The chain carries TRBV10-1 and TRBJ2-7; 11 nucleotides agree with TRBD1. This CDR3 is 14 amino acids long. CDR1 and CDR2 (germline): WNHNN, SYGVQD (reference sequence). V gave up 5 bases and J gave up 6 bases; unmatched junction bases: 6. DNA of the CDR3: TGCGCCAGCAGTCCGGGACAGGGGGTTAGCGAGCAGTACTTC. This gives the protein CASSPGQGVSEQYF.

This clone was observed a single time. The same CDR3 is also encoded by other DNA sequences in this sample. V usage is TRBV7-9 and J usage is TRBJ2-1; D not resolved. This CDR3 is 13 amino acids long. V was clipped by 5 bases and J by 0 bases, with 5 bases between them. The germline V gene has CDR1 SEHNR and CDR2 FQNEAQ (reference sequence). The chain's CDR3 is CASSPSSYNEQFF. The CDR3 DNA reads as TGTGCCAGCAGCCCTAGCTCCTACAATGAGCAGTTCTTC.

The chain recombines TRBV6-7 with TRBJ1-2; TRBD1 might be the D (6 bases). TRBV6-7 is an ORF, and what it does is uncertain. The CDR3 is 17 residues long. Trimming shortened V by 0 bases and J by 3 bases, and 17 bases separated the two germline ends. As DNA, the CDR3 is TGTGCCAGCAGTTACTCCAGTGCAGCAGGGGAGGACTATGGCTACACCTTC. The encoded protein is CASSYSSAAGEDYGYTF.

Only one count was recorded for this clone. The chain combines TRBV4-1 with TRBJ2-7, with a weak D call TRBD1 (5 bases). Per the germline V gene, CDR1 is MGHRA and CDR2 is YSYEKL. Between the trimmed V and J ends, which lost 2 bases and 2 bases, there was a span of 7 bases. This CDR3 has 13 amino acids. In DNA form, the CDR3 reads TGCGCCAGCAGCCAAAAGGACACCTACGAGCAGTACTTC. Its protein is CASSQKDTYEQYF.

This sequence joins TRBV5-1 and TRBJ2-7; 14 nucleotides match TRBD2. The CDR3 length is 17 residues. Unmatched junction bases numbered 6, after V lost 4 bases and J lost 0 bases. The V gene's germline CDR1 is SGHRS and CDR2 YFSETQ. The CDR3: CASSPGTSGRTSYEQYF. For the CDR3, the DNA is TGCGCCAGCAGCCCCGGGACTAGCGGGAGAACCTCCTACGAGCAGTACTTC. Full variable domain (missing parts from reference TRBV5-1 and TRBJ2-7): KAGVTQTPRYLIKTRGQQVTLSCSPISGHRSVSWYQQTPGQGLQFLFEYFSETQRNKGNFPGRFSGRQFSNSRSEMNVSTLELGDSALYLCASSPGTSGRTSYEQYFGPGTRLTVT.

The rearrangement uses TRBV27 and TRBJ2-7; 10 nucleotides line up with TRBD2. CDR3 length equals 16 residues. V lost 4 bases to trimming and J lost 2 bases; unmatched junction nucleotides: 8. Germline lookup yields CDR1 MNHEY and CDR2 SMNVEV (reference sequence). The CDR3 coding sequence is TGTGCCAGCAGTTCAAGCGGGGGGGAGATGGCCTACGAGCAGTACTTC. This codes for CASSSSGGEMAYEQYF.

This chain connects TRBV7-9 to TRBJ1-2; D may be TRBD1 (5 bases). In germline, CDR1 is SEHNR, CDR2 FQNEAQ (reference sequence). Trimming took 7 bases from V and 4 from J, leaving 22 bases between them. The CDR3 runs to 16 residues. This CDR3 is CASTDFPFPGFYGYTF. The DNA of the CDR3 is TGTGCCAGCACCGACTTCCCCTTCCCAGGGTTCTATGGCTACACCTTC. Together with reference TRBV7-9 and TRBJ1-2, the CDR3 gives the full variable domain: DTGVSQNPRHKITKRGQNVTFRCDPISEHNRLYWYRQTLGQGPEFLTYFQNEAQLEKSRLLSDRFSAERPKGSFSTLEIQRTEQGDSAMYLCASTDFPFPGFYGYTFGSGTRLTVV.

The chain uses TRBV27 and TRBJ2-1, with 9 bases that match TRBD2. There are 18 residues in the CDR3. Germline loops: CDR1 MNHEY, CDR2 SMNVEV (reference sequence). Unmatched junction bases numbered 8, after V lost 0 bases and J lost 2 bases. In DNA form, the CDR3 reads TGTGCCAGCAGTTTATCGGCCTTGCGGGGGGGCCCCTACAATGAGCAGTTCTTC. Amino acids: CASSLSALRGGPYNEQFF.

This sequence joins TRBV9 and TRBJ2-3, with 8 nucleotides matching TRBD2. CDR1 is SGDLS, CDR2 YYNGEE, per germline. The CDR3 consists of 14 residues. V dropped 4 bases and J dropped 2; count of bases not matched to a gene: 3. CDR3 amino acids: CASSSGLDTDTQYF. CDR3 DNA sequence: TGTGCCAGCAGCTCGGGACTAGACACAGATACGCAGTATTTT.